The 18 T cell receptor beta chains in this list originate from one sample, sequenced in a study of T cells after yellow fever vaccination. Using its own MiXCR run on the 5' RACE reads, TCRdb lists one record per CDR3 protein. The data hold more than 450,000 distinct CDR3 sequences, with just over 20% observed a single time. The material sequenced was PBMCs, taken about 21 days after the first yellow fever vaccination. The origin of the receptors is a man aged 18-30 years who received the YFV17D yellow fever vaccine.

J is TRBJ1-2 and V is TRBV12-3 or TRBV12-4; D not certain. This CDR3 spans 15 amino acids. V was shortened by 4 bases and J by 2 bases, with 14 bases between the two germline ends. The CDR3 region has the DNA TGTGCCAGCAGTTCTACACTGTTTAACAACTATGGCTACACCTTC. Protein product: CASSSTLFNNYGYTF.

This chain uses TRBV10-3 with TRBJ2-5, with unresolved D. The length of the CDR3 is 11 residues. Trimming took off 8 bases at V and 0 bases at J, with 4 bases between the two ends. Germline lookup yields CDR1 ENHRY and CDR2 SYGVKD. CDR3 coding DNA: TGTGCCATCGGGGACCAAGAGACCCAGTACTTC. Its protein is CAIGDQETQYF.

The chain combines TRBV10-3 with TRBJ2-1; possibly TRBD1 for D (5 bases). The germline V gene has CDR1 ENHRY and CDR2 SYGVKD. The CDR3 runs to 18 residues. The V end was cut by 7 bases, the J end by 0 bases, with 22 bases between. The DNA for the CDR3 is TGTGCCATCAACCAATTAGGGGCTAGGCAAAGCTCCTACAATGAGCAGTTCTTC. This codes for CAINQLGARQSSYNEQFF.

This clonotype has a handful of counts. The CDR3 here is CASSLDWAGANVLTF. CDR3 in DNA: TGTGCCAGCAGCTTAGATTGGGCTGGGGCCAACGTCCTGACTTTC. The chain joins TRBV7-2 to TRBJ2-6, with D uncertain. Per germline, CDR1 SGHTA and CDR2 FQGNSA. This CDR3 contains 15 residues. V lost 1 base and J 2 bases, leaving 6 bases between the germline ends.

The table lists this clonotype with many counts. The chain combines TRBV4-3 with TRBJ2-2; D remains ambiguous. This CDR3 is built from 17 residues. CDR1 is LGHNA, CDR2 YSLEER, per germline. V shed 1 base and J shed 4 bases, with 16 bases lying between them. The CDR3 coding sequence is TGCGCCAGCAGCCAAGTTTTAATAGGTCGGATCACCGGGGAGCTGTTTTTT. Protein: CASSQVLIGRITGELFF.

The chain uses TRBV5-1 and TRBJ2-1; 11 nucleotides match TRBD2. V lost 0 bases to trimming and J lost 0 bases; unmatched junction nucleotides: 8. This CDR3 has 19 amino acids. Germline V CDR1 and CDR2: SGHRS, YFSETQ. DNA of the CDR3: TGCGCCAGCAGCTTGGCCCTAGCGGGGGGACTGAGCTCCTACAATGAGCAGTTCTTC. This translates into CASSLALAGGLSSYNEQFF.

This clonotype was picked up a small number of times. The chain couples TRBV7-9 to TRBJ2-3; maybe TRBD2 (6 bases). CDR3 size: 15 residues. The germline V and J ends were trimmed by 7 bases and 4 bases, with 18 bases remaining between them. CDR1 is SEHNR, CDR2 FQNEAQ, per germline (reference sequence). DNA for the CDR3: TGTGCCAGCACCGCGGGACGAATGGGCCCAGATACGCAGTATTTT. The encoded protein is CASTAGRMGPDTQYF.

The CDR3 here is CASSLILVAISSTDTQYF. Written as DNA, the CDR3 is TGTGCCAGCAGTTTGATCTTGGTCGCCATCTCTAGCACAGATACGCAGTATTTT. This rearrangement joins TRBV12-3 or TRBV12-4 to TRBJ2-3; D remains ambiguous. The CDR3 length is 18 residues. The V gene lost 3 bases and the J gene lost 0 bases, with 19 bases spanning the gap.

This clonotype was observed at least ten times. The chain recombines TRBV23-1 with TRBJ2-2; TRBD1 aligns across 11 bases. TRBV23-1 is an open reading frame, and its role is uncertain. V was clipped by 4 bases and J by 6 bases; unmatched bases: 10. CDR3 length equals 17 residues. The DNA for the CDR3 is TGCGCCAGCAGTCTCCCCGGGACAGGGGGTCTGGCCGGGGAGCTGTTTTTT. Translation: CASSLPGTGGLAGELFF.

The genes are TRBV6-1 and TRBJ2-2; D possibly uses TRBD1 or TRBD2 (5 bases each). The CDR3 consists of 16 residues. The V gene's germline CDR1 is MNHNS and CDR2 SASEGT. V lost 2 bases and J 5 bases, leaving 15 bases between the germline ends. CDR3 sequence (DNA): TGTGCCAGCAGTGAACGGGGCGGCTTTTCGACCGGGGAGCTGTTTTTT. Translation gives CASSERGGFSTGELFF.

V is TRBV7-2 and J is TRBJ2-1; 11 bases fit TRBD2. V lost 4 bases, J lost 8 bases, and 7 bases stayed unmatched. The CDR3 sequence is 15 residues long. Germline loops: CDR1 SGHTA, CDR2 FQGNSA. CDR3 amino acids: CASSSSGGLIHEQFF. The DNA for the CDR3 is TGTGCCAGCAGCTCTAGCGGGGGGTTGATCCATGAGCAGTTCTTC.

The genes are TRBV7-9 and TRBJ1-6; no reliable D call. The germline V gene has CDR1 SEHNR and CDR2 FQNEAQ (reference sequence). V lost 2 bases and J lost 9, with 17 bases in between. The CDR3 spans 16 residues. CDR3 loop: CASSLTWTSRRSPLHF. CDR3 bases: TGTGCCAGCAGCTTAACTTGGACCAGCCGGCGTTCACCCCTCCACTTT.

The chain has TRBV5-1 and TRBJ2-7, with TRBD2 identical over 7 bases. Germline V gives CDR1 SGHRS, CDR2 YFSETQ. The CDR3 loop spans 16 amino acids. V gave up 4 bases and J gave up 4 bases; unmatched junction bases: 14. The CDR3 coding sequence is TGCGCCAGCAGCCTAAAGAGCGGGGCCCCAACTTACGAGCAGTACTTC. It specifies CASSLKSGAPTYEQYF. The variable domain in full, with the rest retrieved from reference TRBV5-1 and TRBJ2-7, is KAGVTQTPRYLIKTRGQQVTLSCSPISGHRSVSWYQQTPGQGLQFLFEYFSETQRNKGNFPGRFSGRQFSNSRSEMNVSTLELGDSALYLCASSLKSGAPTYEQYFGPGTRLTVT.

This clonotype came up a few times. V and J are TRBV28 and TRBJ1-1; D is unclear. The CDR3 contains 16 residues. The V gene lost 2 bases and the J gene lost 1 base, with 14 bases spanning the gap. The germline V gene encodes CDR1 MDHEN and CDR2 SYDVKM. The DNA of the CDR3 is TGTGCCAGCAGTTTAGGGGTCGAGCGGGCGAACACTGAAGCTTTCTTT. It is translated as CASSLGVERANTEAFF.

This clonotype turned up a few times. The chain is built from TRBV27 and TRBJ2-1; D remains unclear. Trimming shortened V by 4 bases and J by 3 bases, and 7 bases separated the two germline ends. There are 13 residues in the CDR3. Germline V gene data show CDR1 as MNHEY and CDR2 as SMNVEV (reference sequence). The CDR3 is CASSWNYYNEQFF. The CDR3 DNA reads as TGTGCCAGCAGTTGGAACTACTACAATGAGCAGTTCTTC.

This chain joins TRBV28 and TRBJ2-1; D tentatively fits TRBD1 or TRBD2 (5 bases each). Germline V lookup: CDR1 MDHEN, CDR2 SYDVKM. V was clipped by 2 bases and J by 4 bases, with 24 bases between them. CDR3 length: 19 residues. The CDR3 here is CASSLIPLRGRLQYNEQFF. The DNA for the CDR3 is TGTGCCAGCAGTTTAATTCCCCTCCGGGGCAGGCTTCAATACAATGAGCAGTTCTTC.

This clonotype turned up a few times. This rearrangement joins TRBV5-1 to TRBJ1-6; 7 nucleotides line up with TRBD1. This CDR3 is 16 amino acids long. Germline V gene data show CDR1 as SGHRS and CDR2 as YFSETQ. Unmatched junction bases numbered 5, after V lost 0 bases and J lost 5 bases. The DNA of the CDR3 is TGCGCCAGCAGCTTGGTCTTCGGGACAGATAATTCACCCCTCCACTTT. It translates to CASSLVFGTDNSPLHF.

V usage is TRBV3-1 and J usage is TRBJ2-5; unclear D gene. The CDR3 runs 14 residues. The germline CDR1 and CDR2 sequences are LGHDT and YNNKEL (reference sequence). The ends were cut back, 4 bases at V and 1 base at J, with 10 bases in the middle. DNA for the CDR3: TGTGCCAGCAGCCTACTCCTAGGCCAAGAGACCCAGTACTTC. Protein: CASSLLLGQETQYF.